This T cell receptor beta chain originates from a study of human T cells and chemical hapten exposure. In the study overall: Skin of the upper inner arm, approximately 2 cm by approximately 2 cm, received 2% DPC for sensitization. The scalp of each patient received a weekly diphenylcyclopropenone dose for the full roughly 26-week study. Once 0.01% DPC had been applied to the upper back by patch test, readings were taken at 6 days.

One entry per CDR3 protein results from TCRdb running MiXCR on the RACE reads. The table includes 180,000 or so distinct CDR3 sequences, around 30% detected once. Time point reported: pre-sensitization, week 0. Treatment of the sample: therapeutic diphenylcyclopropenone sensitization with weekly scalp DPC. At patch-test visits, sampling came before the patch test. This CDR3 has 11 residues. Trimming left V 0 bases short and J 8 bases short, with 7 bases between. Germline lookup yields CDR1 SQVTM and CDR2 ANQGSEA. The sequencing here drew on whole blood, taken in connection with sensitization to the hapten diphenylcyclopropenone (DPC). This clonotype was sampled from a woman in her thirties with alopecia areata. Some clones in this sample may be carry-over from other donors' samples. The V call is TRBV29-1, the J call TRBJ1-1; D call uncertain. The CDR3 loop is CSVEDAREAFF. The CDR3 DNA follows: TGCAGCGTTGAAGACGCCAGAGAAGCTTTCTTT.